This T cell receptor (beta chain) was captured by sequencing in a study of cytomegalovirus exposure and HLA in healthy donors. The sample holds a few counts of this clone. Assay used: immunoSEQ multiplex PCR; TCRdb lists only in-frame clones, some missing. The table has around 150,000 clones, around 92% seen once. The specimen was PBMCs. This TCR was sampled from a man aged 18 to 29 in good health and CMV-seropositive.

The CDR3 loop reads CASSFVAGDEQFF. In nucleotides, the CDR3 is TGTGCCAGCAGCTTTGTAGCGGGGGATGAGCAGTTCTTC. V is TRBV7-2 and J is TRBJ2-1; TRBD2 agrees at 9 bases. V dropped 3 bases and J dropped 8; count of bases not matched to a gene: 2. Germline V lookup: CDR1 SGHTA, CDR2 FQGNSA. There are 13 residues in the CDR3.